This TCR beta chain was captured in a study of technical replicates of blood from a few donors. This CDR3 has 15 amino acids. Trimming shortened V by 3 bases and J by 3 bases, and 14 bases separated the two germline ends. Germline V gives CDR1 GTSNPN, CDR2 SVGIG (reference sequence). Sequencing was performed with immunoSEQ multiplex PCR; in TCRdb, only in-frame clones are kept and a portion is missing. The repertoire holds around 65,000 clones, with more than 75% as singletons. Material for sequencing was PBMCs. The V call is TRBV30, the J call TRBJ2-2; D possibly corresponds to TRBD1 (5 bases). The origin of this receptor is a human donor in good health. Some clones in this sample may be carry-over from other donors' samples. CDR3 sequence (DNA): TGTGCCTGGAGACTCTGGACAAGGGACACCGGGGAGCTGTTTTTT. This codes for CAWRLWTRDTGELFF.